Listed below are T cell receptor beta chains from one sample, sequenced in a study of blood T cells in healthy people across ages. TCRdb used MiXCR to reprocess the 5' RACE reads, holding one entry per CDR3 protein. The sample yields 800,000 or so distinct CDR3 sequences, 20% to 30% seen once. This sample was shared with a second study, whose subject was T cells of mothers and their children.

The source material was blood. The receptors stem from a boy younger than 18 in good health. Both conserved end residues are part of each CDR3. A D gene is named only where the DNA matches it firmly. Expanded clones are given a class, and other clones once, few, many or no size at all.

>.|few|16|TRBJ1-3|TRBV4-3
TGCGCCAGCAGCCAAGAGACGGGGCTCTCTGGAAACACCATATATTTT
CASSQETGLSGNTIYF
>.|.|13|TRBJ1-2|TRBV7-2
TGTGCCAGCAGCTTAAGTACAACGGGTGGCTACACCTTC
CASSLSTTGGYTF
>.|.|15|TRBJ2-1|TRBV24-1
TGTGCCACAAGCGCAATTTCGGGGCTTCCAGGGGAGCAGTTCTTC
CATSAISGLPGEQFF
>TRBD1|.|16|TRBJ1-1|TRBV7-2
TGTGCCAGCAGTCAGGACAGGCCGAGGAGGAACACTGAAGCTTTCTTT
CASSQDRPRRNTEAFF
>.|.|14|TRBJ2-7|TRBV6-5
TGTGCCAGCCGAAAGGGGATCTCGGCGTCCGAGCAGTACTTC
CASRKGISASEQYF
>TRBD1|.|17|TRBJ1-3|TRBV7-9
TGTGCCAGCAGCCTCCCGAGACAGGGGGCTGGTGGAAACACCATATATTTT
CASSLPRQGAGGNTIYF
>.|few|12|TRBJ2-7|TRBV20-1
TGCAGTGCTCGACAGGAAGTCTACGAGCAGTACTTC
CSARQEVYEQYF
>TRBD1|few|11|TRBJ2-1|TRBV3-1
TGTGCCAGCAGCTACCCGGGACAGAGGGTCTTC
CASSYPGQRVF
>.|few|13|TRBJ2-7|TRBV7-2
TGTGCCAGCAGCGGGGACTTCCCCTACGAGCAGTACTTC
CASSGDFPYEQYF
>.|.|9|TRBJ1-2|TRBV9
TGTGCCAGCAGCGTGAACTACACCTTC
CASSVNYTF
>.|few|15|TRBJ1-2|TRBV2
TGTGCCAGCAGTGAAAGCGTGGCAGGGGCGCGTGGCTACACCTTC
CASSESVAGARGYTF
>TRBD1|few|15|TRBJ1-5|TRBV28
TGTGCCAGCTACGCGGACAGGCGCGCAAATCAGCCCCAGCATTTT
CASYADRRANQPQHF
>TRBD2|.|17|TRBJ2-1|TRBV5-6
TGTGCCAGCAGTCATTTCGCCATGGTAGCGGGGTACAATGAGCAGTTCTTC
CASSHFAMVAGYNEQFF
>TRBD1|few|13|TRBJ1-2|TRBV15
TGTGCCACAGCCGGGACAGCCGAATATGGCTACACCTTC
CATAGTAEYGYTF
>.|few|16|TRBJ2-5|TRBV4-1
TGCGCCAGCAGCCAAGGAATAGGGATACAGGAAGAGACCCAGTACTTC
CASSQGIGIQEETQYF
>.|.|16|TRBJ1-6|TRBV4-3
TGCGCCAGCAGCCAAGATCTACGAGGACCGAACTCACCCCTCCACTTT
CASSQDLRGPNSPLHF